This T cell receptor beta chain was retrieved from a study of blood T cells in healthy people across ages. The second PCR ran roughly 6 to 12 cycles with a sample-barcoded 5' primer and J-beta primers. TCRdb recomputed calls from the 5' RACE reads with MiXCR, one row per CDR3 protein. The table has about 800,000 distinct CDR3 sequences, around 25% seen once. This clonotype was recorded a few times. Its antigen is as yet unknown. Germline loops: CDR1 MDHEN, CDR2 SYDVKM. The CDR3 loop spans 15 amino acids. V shed 4 bases and J 3 bases; nucleotides not matched to a gene: 4. Study results and caveats: Because donor CMV status was unknown, expanded clonotype changes were possibly confounded.

A further study also used this sample, focusing on T cells of mothers and their children.

This receptor was obtained from a boy between 10 and 17 years old in good health. The V call is TRBV28, the J call TRBJ2-7; the match to TRBD2 covers 12 bases. The source material was blood. The chain's CDR3 is CASSSRLAGDYEQYF. The CDR3, as DNA: TGTGCCAGCAGTTCCAGACTAGCGGGAGACTACGAGCAGTACTTC.